The present TCR beta chain was sequenced within a study of CD8 T cells in ankylosing spondylitis. Study outcomes and limitations: The authors reported significant enrichment of disease-linked clones in matched ankylosing spondylitis synovial fluid. One TCR beta motif, made up of about 8 highly homologous variants, appeared characteristic of ankylosing spondylitis blood.

This clonotype was detected many times. What it binds is not known. Quantitative 5'-RACE with molecular barcodes produced the TCR beta libraries. From the 5' RACE reads, TCRdb called clonotypes with MiXCR, one entry per CDR3 protein. The sample carries 330,000 or so distinct CDR3 sequences, 8% recorded once. The CDR3 is 13 residues long. The J segment lost 15 bases and the V segment lost 3 bases, leaving 10 bases of the junction unmatched. From germline, CDR1 is MDHEN and CDR2 SYDVKM. The gene calls are TRBV28 and TRBJ2-1; TRBD2 aligns across 8 bases. The source is a male donor with ankylosing spondylitis. Sample: blood, either unsorted or a sorted T cell fraction (not recorded which). The CDR3 nucleotides are TGTGCCAGCAGTTTGGCGGGAGGCCCCAGTCCGTTCTTC. This gives the protein CASSLAGGPSPFF.